These T cell receptor beta chains were read from a single sample in a study of memory CD4+ T cells and cytomegalovirus serostatus. TCRdb's copy holds only in-frame clones and misses some; the assay was immunoSEQ multiplex PCR. The repertoire holds some 46,000 clones, with under 80% as singletons. Sequencing used memory CD4+ T cells from blood. All receptors derive from an adult in good health and CMV-seronegative. The CDR3 runs from the conserved cysteine through the conserved F or W. A D gene is named only where the DNA matches it firmly. The size of a clone is reported for some rows only, either as once, few or many, or as a class for expanded clones.

>-|-|15|TRBV19|TRBJ1-2
CASLDGTRKISTYTF
TGTGCCAGTCTAGACGGGACACGGAAGATCTCAACCTACACCTTC
>-|-|15|TRBV7-8|TRBJ2-7
CASSLVSLSRGEQYF
TGTGCCAGCAGCTTAGTTTCCCTAAGCCGCGGCGAGCAGTACTTC
>-|-|16|TRBV11-2|TRBJ1-6
CASNAAAPAYNSPLHF
TGTGCCAGCAACGCTGCGGCCCCGGCCTATAATTCACCCCTCCACTTT
>-|-|15|TRBV5-1|TRBJ1-2
CASSLGPRGDYGYTF
TGCGCCAGCAGCTTGGGGCCTAGAGGGGACTATGGCTACACCTTC
>-|TRBD1|16|TRBV6-6|TRBJ2-5
CASSYSTGEDQETQYF
TGTGCCAGCAGTTACTCGACAGGGGAGGACCAAGAGACCCAGTACTTC
>-|-|13|TRBV5-1|TRBJ2-2
CASSLAGTGELFF
TGCGCCAGCAGCTTGGCCGGTACCGGGGAGCTGTTTTTT
>once|TRBD1|15|TRBV18|TRBJ2-3
CASSPGTGNTDTQYF
TGTGCCAGCTCACCCGGGACAGGGAACACAGATACGCAGTATTTT
>-|-|13|TRBV7-2|TRBJ1-1
CASSLEQGTEAFF
TGTGCCAGCAGCTTAGAACAAGGCACTGAAGCTTTCTTT
>-|TRBD1|15|TRBV6-1|TRBJ1-6
CASREPGQGFSPLHF
TGTGCCAGCAGGGAACCGGGACAGGGGTTTTCACCCCTCCACTTT
>once|TRBD1|17|TRBV19|TRBJ1-5
CASSIGYPGQGAQPQHF
TGTGCCAGTAGTATCGGCTATCCGGGACAGGGGGCTCAGCCCCAGCATTTT
>few|-|14|TRBV18|TRBJ1-1
CASSTMTGDTEAFF
TGTGCCAGCTCCACTATGACAGGTGACACTGAAGCTTTCTTT
>-|-|14|TRBV6-5|TRBJ1-4
CASRTDIVNEKLFF
TGTGCCAGCAGGACGGATATAGTTAATGAAAAACTGTTTTTT
>-|-|13|TRBV5-1|TRBJ2-7
CASSFGDGPEQYF
TGCGCCAGCAGCTTCGGGGACGGACCCGAGCAGTACTTC
>-|-|13|TRBV7-7|TRBJ2-7
CASSLGQNYEQYF
TGTGCTAGCAGCTTAGGACAAAACTACGAGCAGTACTTC
>-|-|19|TRBV5-1|TRBJ2-3
CASSLEWARAPTSTDTQYF
TGCGCCAGCAGCTTGGAATGGGCCAGGGCCCCTACTAGCACAGATACGCAGTATTTT
>-|TRBD2|15|TRBV7-9|TRBJ2-5
CASSLGAGSQETQYF
TGTGCCAGCAGCTTAGGAGCGGGGAGCCAAGAGACCCAGTACTTC
>-|TRBD2|17|TRBV7-9|TRBJ2-7
CASSLTTLAGREYEQYF
TGTGCCAGCAGCTTGACTACTCTAGCGGGGAGGGAGTACGAGCAGTACTTC
>-|TRBD2|15|TRBV6-6|TRBJ2-7
CASRRLAGAPYEQYF
TGTGCCAGCAGGCGCCTAGCGGGGGCCCCCTACGAGCAGTACTTC
>-|TRBD2|16|TRBV30|TRBJ2-3
CAWSSASGGPTDTQYF
TGTGCCTGGAGTTCGGCTAGCGGGGGTCCCACAGATACGCAGTATTTT
>medium-sized|TRBD2|14|TRBV18|TRBJ2-7
CASSPGGGIYEQYF
TGTGCCAGCTCACCAGGCGGGGGTATCTACGAGCAGTACTTC
>-|-|14|TRBV5-1|TRBJ1-1
CASRFLQGITEAFF
TGCGCCAGCAGATTTTTACAGGGTATCACTGAAGCTTTCTTT
>-|-|17|TRBV28|TRBJ1-2
CASHGGQGPLFNYGYTF
TGTGCCAGCCACGGGGGGCAGGGCCCACTCTTTAACTATGGCTACACCTTC
>-|TRBD2|16|TRBV29-1|TRBJ2-3
CSVEDSLAGGLDTQYF
TGCAGCGTTGAAGACTCTCTAGCGGGGGGGCTCGATACGCAGTATTTT
>-|TRBD2|15|TRBV15|TRBJ2-5
CATSRDLAVQETQYF
TGTGCCACCAGCAGAGATCTAGCGGTCCAAGAGACCCAGTACTTC
>-|-|17|TRBV6-4|TRBJ2-7
CASSVDPGTHYSYEQYF
TGTGCCAGCAGTGTAGATCCGGGGACCCATTACTCCTACGAGCAGTACTTC
>-|TRBD1|13|TRBV6-5|TRBJ1-2
CASSKGQGRSYTF
TGTGCCAGCAGCAAGGGACAGGGGAGGAGCTACACCTTC
>few|TRBD1|14|TRBV9|TRBJ1-1
CASSVGQGGTEAFF
TGTGCCAGCAGCGTAGGTCAGGGGGGGACTGAAGCTTTCTTT
>medium-sized|TRBD1|16|TRBV4-3|TRBJ1-1
CASSQDPQGGNTEAFF
TGCGCCAGCAGCCAAGATCCCCAGGGGGGGAACACTGAAGCTTTCTTT
>-|-|14|TRBV7-2|TRBJ2-7
CASSLESGAYEQYF
TGTGCCAGCAGCTTAGAATCGGGGGCTTACGAGCAGTACTTC
>-|-|17|TRBV5-4|TRBJ1-2
CASSLASSGQKIYGYTF
TGTGCCAGCAGCTTGGCATCCTCCGGACAGAAAATCTATGGCTACACCTTC
>medium-sized|TRBD1|17|TRBV5-1|TRBJ1-1
CASSKERGRGWDTEAFF
TGCGCCAGCAGTAAGGAGAGGGGGCGCGGCTGGGACACTGAAGCTTTCTTT
>once|-|13|TRBV18|TRBJ1-4
CASSGRTNEKLFF
TGTGCCAGCTCGGGGAGGACTAATGAAAAACTGTTTTTT
>-|-|13|TRBV6-1|TRBJ1-4
CASRGPQNEKLFF
TGTGCCAGCAGGGGACCGCAAAATGAAAAACTGTTTTTT
>-|-|22|TRBV12-1|TRBJ2-2
CASSLLTSGGQRTISNTGELFF
TGTGCCAGCAGCTTGTTAACTAGCGGGGGGCAACGCACTATCTCGAACACCGGGGAGCTGTTTTTT
>-|-|16|TRBV28|TRBJ1-6
CASSPAVGAQGSPLHF
TGTGCCAGCAGTCCTGCCGTCGGGGCGCAGGGTTCACCCCTCCACTTT
>-|-|15|TRBV19|TRBJ2-3
CASGSGAGLSDTQYF
TGTGCCAGTGGGTCCGGGGCAGGGTTGTCGGATACGCAGTATTTT
>once|-|16|TRBV4-3|TRBJ2-1
CASSQDLGDAYNEQFF
TGCGCCAGCAGCCAAGATCTTGGCGACGCGTACAATGAGCAGTTCTTC
>-|TRBD2|15|TRBV6-5|TRBJ2-1
CASSPPGTRNNEQFF
TGTGCCAGCAGCCCCCCAGGGACTAGAAACAATGAGCAGTTCTTC